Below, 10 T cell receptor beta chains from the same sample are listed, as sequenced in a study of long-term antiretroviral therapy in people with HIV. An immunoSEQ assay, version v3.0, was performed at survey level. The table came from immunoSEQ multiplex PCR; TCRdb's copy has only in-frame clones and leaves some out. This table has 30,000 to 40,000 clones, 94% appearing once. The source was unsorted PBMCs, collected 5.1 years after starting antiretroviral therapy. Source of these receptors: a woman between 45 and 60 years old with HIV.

The CDR3 nucleotides read TGTGCCAGCACCCCACGGACGATCGGGGAGACCCAGTACTTC. Residues: CASTPRTIGETQYF. V and J are TRBV2 and TRBJ2-5; D ambiguous. The CDR3 is made up of 14 amino acids. V lost 7 bases, J lost 5 bases, and 17 bases lay in between. Germline values: CDR1 SNHLY, CDR2 FYNNEI.

In nucleotides, the CDR3 is TGTGCCTGGAGCTCCTCGGGACATTACGTTTACGAGCAGTACTTC. It codes for CAWSSSGHYVYEQYF. The chain employs TRBV30 and TRBJ2-7; D may be TRBD1 (6 bases). V was pared by 3 bases and J by 4 bases, with 19 bases between. The CDR3 is 15 residues long. From germline, CDR1 is GTSNPN and CDR2 SVGIG (reference sequence).

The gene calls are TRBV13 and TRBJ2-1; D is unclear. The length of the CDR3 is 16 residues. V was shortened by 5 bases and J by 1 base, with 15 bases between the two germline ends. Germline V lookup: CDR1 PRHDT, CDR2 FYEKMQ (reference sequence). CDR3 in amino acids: CASSPYGLRSYNEQFF. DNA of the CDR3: TGTGCCAGCAGCCCCTACGGGCTCCGTTCCTACAATGAGCAGTTCTTC.

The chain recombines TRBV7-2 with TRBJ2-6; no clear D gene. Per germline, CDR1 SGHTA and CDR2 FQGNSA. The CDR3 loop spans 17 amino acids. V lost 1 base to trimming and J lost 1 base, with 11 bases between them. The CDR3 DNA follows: TGTGCCAGCAGCTTAGTAGGGCCGAGATCTGGGGCCAACGTCCTGACTTTC. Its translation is CASSLVGPRSGANVLTF.

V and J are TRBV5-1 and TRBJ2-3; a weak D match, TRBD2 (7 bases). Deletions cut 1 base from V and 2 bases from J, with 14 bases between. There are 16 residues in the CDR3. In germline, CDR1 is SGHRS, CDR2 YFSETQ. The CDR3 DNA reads TGCGCCAGCAGCTTGAGTGCGGGGGCCACCACAGATACGCAGTATTTT. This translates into CASSLSAGATTDTQYF.

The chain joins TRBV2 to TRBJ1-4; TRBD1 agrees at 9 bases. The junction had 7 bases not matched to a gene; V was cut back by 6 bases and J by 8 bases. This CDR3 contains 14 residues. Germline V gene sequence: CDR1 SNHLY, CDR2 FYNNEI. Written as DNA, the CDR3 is TGTGCCAGCAGCCAGGGACAGGGTAGGGAAAAACTGTTTTTT. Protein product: CASSQGQGREKLFF.

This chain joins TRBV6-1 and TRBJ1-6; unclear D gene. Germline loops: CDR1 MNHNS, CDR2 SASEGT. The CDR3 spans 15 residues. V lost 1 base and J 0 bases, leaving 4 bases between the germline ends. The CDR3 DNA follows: TGTGCCAGCAGTGAAGGGTACTCCTATAATTCACCCCTCCACTTT. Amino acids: CASSEGYSYNSPLHF.

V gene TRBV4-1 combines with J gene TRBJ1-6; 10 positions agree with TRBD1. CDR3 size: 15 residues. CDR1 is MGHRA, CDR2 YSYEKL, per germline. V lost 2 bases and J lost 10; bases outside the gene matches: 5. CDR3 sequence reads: CASSQTGTGASPLHF. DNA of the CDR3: TGCGCCAGCAGCCAAACCGGGACAGGGGCATCACCCCTCCACTTT.

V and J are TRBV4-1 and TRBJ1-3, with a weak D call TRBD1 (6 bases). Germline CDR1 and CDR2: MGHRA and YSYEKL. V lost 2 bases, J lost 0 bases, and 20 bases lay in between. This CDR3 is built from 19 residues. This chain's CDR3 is CASSQQKGYRVNSGNTIYF. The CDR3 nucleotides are TGCGCCAGCAGCCAACAGAAAGGGTACAGGGTCAACTCTGGAAACACCATATATTTT.

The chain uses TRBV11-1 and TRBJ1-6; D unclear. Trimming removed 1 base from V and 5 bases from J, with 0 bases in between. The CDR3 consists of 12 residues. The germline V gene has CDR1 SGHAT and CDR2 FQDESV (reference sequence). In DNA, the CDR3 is TGTGCCAGCAGCTTAGATAATTCACCCCTCCACTTT. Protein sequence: CASSLDNSPLHF.